These 9 T cell receptor beta chains originate from one sample sequenced in a study of control samples from healthy donors and cancer patients. Only in-frame clones appear in the TCRdb table, and some are missing; sequencing was by immunoSEQ multiplex PCR. The repertoire consists of 50,000 or so clones, with over 75% occurring once and the leading ten covering approximately 3.4%. Source material: blood. The receptors derive from a man aged 45 to 65 in good health.

CDR3 nucleotide sequence: TGTGCCAGCAGACCCGCAGGGGGCTTGGACTATGGCTACACCTTC. Amino acids: CASRPAGGLDYGYTF. The chain recombines TRBV5-6 with TRBJ1-2; 8 bases match TRBD1. V lost 5 bases and J lost 3; bases outside the gene matches: 9. The CDR3 totals 15 residues. Germline values: CDR1 SGHDT, CDR2 YYEEEE.

Only one count was recorded for this clone. The chain uses TRBV4-2 and TRBJ2-5, with TRBD2 as a possible D gene (6 bases). Germline assignment: CDR1 LGHNA and CDR2 YNFKEQ. This CDR3 is built from 14 residues. Trimming pared 1 base from V and 0 bases from J, leaving 6 bases between. The CDR3 nucleotides are TGTGCCAGCAGCCAAGGGGACTACCAAGAGACCCAGTACTTC. Protein sequence: CASSQGDYQETQYF.

The chain carries TRBV28 and TRBJ2-1, with 11 bases identical to TRBD2. Germline trimming cut 4 bases from V and 3 bases from J; bases unmatched to any gene: 5. The CDR3 extends over 16 amino acids. CDR1 and CDR2 (germline): MDHEN, SYDVKM. The CDR3 DNA follows: TGTGCCAGCAGTTCCGAGACTAGCGGGGTCTACAATGAGCAGTTCTTC. Translation: CASSSETSGVYNEQFF.

This clone was seen just once. The V call is TRBV5-1, the J call TRBJ2-1; 8 bases match TRBD2. The V segment lost 5 bases and the J segment 9 bases; nucleotides outside the gene matches: 13. Germline CDR1 reads SGHRS; CDR2 reads YFSETQ. This CDR3 contains 15 residues. CDR3 sequence reads: CASRGTSVSLGEQFF. As DNA, the CDR3 is TGCGCCAGCAGGGGGACTAGTGTCTCGTTGGGTGAGCAGTTCTTC.

This clone was observed a handful of times. The gene calls are TRBV19 and TRBJ1-5; 9 positions agree with TRBD1. V gave up 6 bases and J gave up 7 bases; unmatched junction bases: 7. This CDR3 has 14 residues. Germline CDR1 LNHDA, CDR2 SQIVND (reference sequence). The CDR3 nucleotides are TGTGCCAGTAGATCTGGGACAGGGAAGCAGCCCCAGCATTTT. Its protein is CASRSGTGKQPQHF.

The chain carries TRBV6-6 and TRBJ2-7, with 10 bases that match TRBD1. CDR1 and CDR2 (germline): MNHNY, SVGAGI (reference sequence). CDR3 size: 14 residues. Trimming removed 6 bases from V and 4 bases from J; junction bases left unmatched: 6. The CDR3 spells CASSPDRGLYEQYF. CDR3 coding DNA: TGTGCCAGCAGCCCGGACAGGGGGTTGTACGAGCAGTACTTC.

The chain couples TRBV6-5 to TRBJ1-3; a possible D gene is TRBD1 (6 bases). This CDR3 region has 15 residues. The V end lost 0 bases, the J end lost 3 bases, and 9 bases lay between the germline ends. Germline V gene lookup returns CDR1 MNHEY and CDR2 SVGAGI. This CDR3 is CASSYSIQGGNTIYF. CDR3 bases: TGTGCCAGCAGTTACTCAATACAGGGTGGAAACACCATATATTTT.

J is TRBJ1-5 and V is TRBV7-9, with D maybe TRBD1 (5 bases). V dropped 1 base and J dropped 1 base, with 14 bases sitting between them. The CDR3 consists of 17 residues. Germline V gives CDR1 SEHNR, CDR2 FQNEAQ (reference sequence). The CDR3 nucleotides read TGTGCCAGCAGCTTAGATCGGGGAGGGGAAAGCAATCAGCCCCAGCATTTT. Amino acids: CASSLDRGGESNQPQHF.

The chain joins TRBV5-8 to TRBJ2-1; D perhaps matches TRBD2 (6 bases). V dropped 4 bases and J dropped 4 bases, with 12 bases sitting between them. The CDR3 length is 14 residues. CDR1 and CDR2 from the germline V gene are SGHTS and YDEGEE. The CDR3 DNA reads as TGTGCCAGCAGCCGCACCGGGACTTACAATGAGCAGTTCTTC. It specifies CASSRTGTYNEQFF.